Each of the 19 T cell receptor beta chains below was sequenced from the same sample in a study of blood T cell repertoires in COVID-19. TCRdb keeps only in-frame clones here, not all; method: immunoSEQ multiplex PCR. The sample includes about 360,000 clones, roughly 90% seen only once; the top ten take around 7.4%. Sequencing was carried out using peripheral blood. Source of these receptors: a woman aged 55-69 years with COVID-19, enrolled during active disease.

This clone was detected only a few times. The chain uses TRBV5-1 and TRBJ1-4, with a tentative D call TRBD1 (5 bases). The germline CDR1 and CDR2 sequences are SGHRS and YFSETQ. V was cut by 4 bases and J by 0 bases, with 16 bases left in between. The length of the CDR3 is 17 residues. CDR3: CASSPTPSTATNEKLFF. The CDR3 bases are TGCGCCAGCAGCCCGACTCCCTCGACAGCAACTAATGAAAAACTGTTTTTT.

V gene TRBV4-3 combines with J gene TRBJ1-1; D is uncertain. CDR3 length: 13 amino acids. The V gene lost 1 base and the J gene lost 7 bases, with 10 bases spanning the gap. Per germline, CDR1 LGHNA and CDR2 YSLEER. CDR3 nucleotide sequence: TGCGCCAGCAGCCAAGGGCGCGGCAGTGAAGCTTTCTTT. Its translation is CASSQGRGSEAFF.

This sequence joins TRBV6-5 and TRBJ1-2; D call uncertain. The CDR3 sequence is 15 residues long. CDR1 is MNHEY and CDR2 is SVGAGI in the germline V gene. V lost 6 bases and J 8 bases, leaving 22 bases between the germline ends. For the CDR3, the DNA is TGTGCCAGCAGAGGAGGGTGGTACGGGGAGGGAGGCTACACCTTC. Translation: CASRGGWYGEGGYTF.

The DNA of the CDR3 is TGTGCCAGCAGCCGACGACGGACAGTATGCACCGGGGAGCTGTTTTTT. The encoded protein is CASSRRRTVCTGELFF. This rearrangement joins TRBV21-1 to TRBJ2-2; the D call TRBD1 from the table was never checked on the DNA. TRBV21-1 counts as a pseudogene. The length of the CDR3 is 16 residues.

The V call is TRBV11-3, the J call TRBJ2-5; 9 bases align to TRBD1. This CDR3 has 16 residues. With 4 bases clipped from V and 5 bases from J, the junction kept 11 bases outside the gene matches. Germline loops: CDR1 SGHNT, CDR2 YENEEA. DNA of the CDR3: TGTGCCAGCAGCTCCAACCGGGACAGGGCTGGGGAGACCCAGTACTTC. This sequence encodes CASSSNRDRAGETQYF. Filled out from reference TRBV11-3 and TRBJ2-5, the complete variable domain reads EAGVVQSPRYKIIEKKQPVAFWCNPISGHNTLYWYLQNLGQGPELLIRYENEEAVDDSQLPKDRFSAERLKGVDSTLKIQPAELGDSAVYLCASSSNRDRAGETQYFGPGTRLLVL.

The CDR3 loop reads CASAREAGQETQYF. CDR3 DNA sequence: TGTGCCAGTGCCCGTGAGGCGGGACAAGAGACCCAGTACTTC. The rearrangement uses TRBV19 and TRBJ2-5; tentative D call: TRBD2 (6 bases). V lost 8 bases and J 2 bases, leaving 15 bases between the germline ends. CDR3 length equals 14 residues. Germline V lookup: CDR1 LNHDA, CDR2 SQIVND (reference sequence).

The chain couples TRBV3-1 (or the pseudogene TRBV3-2) to TRBJ2-2, with a possible D match to TRBD1 (6 bases). The CDR3 loop spans 17 amino acids. The germline V and J ends were trimmed by 0 bases and 1 base, with 12 bases remaining between them. Per the germline V gene, CDR1 is LGHDT and CDR2 is YNNKEL (reference sequence). This chain's CDR3 is CASSQDQIQGNTGELFF. The CDR3 DNA sequence: TGTGCCAGCAGCCAAGATCAGATACAGGGGAACACCGGGGAGCTGTTTTTT.

The chain joins TRBV11-3 to TRBJ2-7; tentatively, D is TRBD1 (6 bases). The CDR3 runs to 15 residues. V shed 1 base and J shed 1 base, with 11 bases lying between them. Per the germline V gene, CDR1 is SGHNT and CDR2 is YENEEA. The CDR3 coding sequence is TGTGCCAGCAGCTTAGCTGGGGGCGCATCCTACGAGCAGTACTTC. This translates into CASSLAGGASYEQYF.

This chain uses TRBV21-1 with TRBJ1-1; the table assigns TRBD1, which was not confirmed against the DNA. TRBV21-1 is classified as a pseudogene. The CDR3 consists of 14 residues. The CDR3 region is CANPSTGGNTEAFF. The CDR3 DNA reads as TGTGCCAACCCCTCGACAGGGGGCAACACTGAAGCTTTCTTT.

The gene calls are TRBV7-9 and TRBJ2-2; TRBD2 agrees at 7 bases. V lost 5 bases, J lost 4 bases, and 7 bases stayed unmatched. Germline-derived CDR1 and CDR2 are SEHNR and FQNEAQ (reference sequence). This CDR3 is built from 15 residues. The CDR3 loop reads CASSPRLAPTGELFF. The DNA for the CDR3 is TGTGCCAGCAGCCCCCGACTAGCCCCCACCGGGGAGCTGTTTTTT.

The chain has TRBV2 and TRBJ1-1; 7 nucleotides agree with TRBD1. The ends lost 5 bases at V and 4 bases at J; junction bases unmatched: 4. This CDR3 comprises 13 residues. The germline gives CDR1 SNHLY, CDR2 FYNNEI. The DNA for the CDR3 is TGTGCCAGCAGTTCAGACAGGGCCACTGAAGCTTTCTTT. This sequence encodes CASSSDRATEAFF.

This chain connects TRBV6-5 to TRBJ1-1, with D unclear. V lost 6 bases and J lost 5, with 16 bases in between. CDR3 length: 14 amino acids. Germline assignment: CDR1 MNHEY and CDR2 SVGAGI. CDR3 sequence: CASSLTASGTEAFF. CDR3 sequence (DNA): TGTGCCAGCAGCCTAACAGCCTCCGGTACTGAAGCTTTCTTT.

The chain couples TRBV30 to TRBJ1-2; D unresolved. Germline V CDR1 and CDR2: GTSNPN, SVGIG (reference sequence). Trimming shortened V by 0 bases and J by 5 bases, and 4 bases separated the two germline ends. This CDR3 is built from 11 residues. CDR3 nucleotides: TGTGCCTGGAGTGTACAGTATGGCTACACCTTC. It specifies CAWSVQYGYTF.

This chain joins TRBV5-5 and TRBJ1-2, with TRBD1 matching 8 bases. Germline CDR1 reads SGHKS; CDR2 reads YYEKEE (reference sequence). The CDR3 loop spans 13 amino acids. The V gene end was trimmed by 0 bases and the J gene end by 8 bases; junction bases not matched to a gene: 3. CDR3 loop: CASSLGQGMGYTF. The CDR3 DNA reads as TGTGCCAGCAGCTTGGGACAGGGGATGGGCTACACCTTC.

The chain joins TRBV6-2 or TRBV6-3 to TRBJ2-3; TRBD2 agrees at 11 bases. The CDR3 is 17 amino acids. Germline assignment: CDR1 MNHEY and CDR2 SVGEGT. J lost 7 bases, V lost 2 bases, and 11 bases had no gene match. CDR3 nucleotides: TGTGCCAGCAGTTACCAGATGGGACTAGCGGTCTTGAATACGCAGTATTTT. Its protein product is CASSYQMGLAVLNTQYF.

The genes are TRBV5-1 and TRBJ2-3; 9 bases align to TRBD2. J gave up 2 bases and V 4 bases, and 8 bases lay outside the gene matches. The CDR3 runs to 16 residues. Germline lookup yields CDR1 SGHRS and CDR2 YFSETQ. The CDR3 region has the DNA TGCGCCAGCAGCAGTTCCGGGACTAGCCTCACAGATACGCAGTATTTT. This sequence encodes CASSSSGTSLTDTQYF.

This rearrangement joins TRBV4-3 to TRBJ2-1; 7 positions agree with TRBD2. From germline, CDR1 is LGHNA and CDR2 YSLEER. V trimming: 4 bases; J trimming: 4 bases; junction bases outside the gene matches: 10. The CDR3 is 16 residues long. For the CDR3, the DNA is TGCGCCAGCAGCCCCCCCGGGGCAGCGGGATACAATGAGCAGTTCTTC. Its translation: CASSPPGAAGYNEQFF.

This chain uses TRBV30 with TRBJ2-5, with a possible D match to TRBD2 (6 bases). The CDR3 runs 14 residues. Trimming took off 5 bases at V and 5 bases at J, with 18 bases between the two ends. Germline loops: CDR1 GTSNPN, CDR2 SVGIG (reference sequence). In DNA form, the CDR3 reads TGTGCCTGGGACCCGACTAGTCTGAGGGAGACCCAGTACTTC. This gives the protein CAWDPTSLRETQYF.

The J gene is TRBJ2-7, the V gene TRBV27; 7 nucleotides line up with TRBD1. The ends lost 2 bases at V and 5 bases at J; junction bases unmatched: 9. The CDR3 runs to 15 residues. Germline lookup yields CDR1 MNHEY and CDR2 SMNVEV (reference sequence). The CDR3 protein is CASSLIRTGNNEQYF. The CDR3 DNA is TGTGCCAGCAGTTTAATACGGACAGGTAACAACGAGCAGTACTTC.